This is a list of T cell receptor beta chains from one sample in a study of control samples from healthy donors and cancer patients. Repertoires were generated with immunoSEQ multiplex PCR, while TCRdb's copy carries only in-frame clones and drops some. The table lists 190,000 or so clones, around 93% of them singletons. The specimen sequenced was blood. Receptors originate from a man aged 18 to 29 in good health. The conserved cysteine and the conserved F or W are not part of the CDR3 here. D genes are given only for firm matches.

v_call d_call cdr3_aa
TRBV30 NA AWSVPGANVLT
TRBV30 NA AWSAKVSNYGYT
TRBV2 TRBD1 ASRDRGPEAF
TRBV5-6 NA ASSRDNTEAF
TRBV5-5 NA ASSLGTGISYEQY
TRBV9 NA ASKGSDTQY
TRBV24-1 NA ATSDRDSISFHGYT
TRBV29-1 NA SVDERRSNTEAF
TRBV7-2 TRBD2 ASSRLPGLAYHEQF
TRBV5-1 TRBD2 ASTGGWQLGYEQY
TRBV4-2 TRBD2 ASSQELAGGIDTDTQY
TRBV7-3 NA ASSLNGDIQY
TRBV12-3/TRBV12-4 NA ASPPRGDTEAF
TRBV18 NA ASSPTDTDTQY
TRBV2 TRBD1 ASRPGQGAYYGYT
TRBV28 TRBD1 ASSLLGTGGETQY
TRBV5-1 TRBD1 ASSLVGQGYREQY
TRBV5-4 TRBD1 ASSPGGGTDTQY
TRBV3-1/TRBV3-2 TRBD2 ASSQGGTNTGELF
TRBV24-1 NA ATSDRYGFGGFQETQY
TRBV2 NA ASSWSTDTQY
TRBV11-2 NA ASSFGGGDLQF
TRBV5-1 NA ASSLGVVPTDEVGNEKLF
TRBV18 TRBD2 ASSPPNRSGGRNEQF
TRBV6-4 NA ASSDSLAGYNEQF
TRBV3-1/TRBV3-2 NA ASSPRLIYEQY
TRBV5-1 TRBD1 ASSLPPGQGRVMAEAF